The entry below gives a single TCR beta chain sequence along with its context. Its specificity is unknown. Single viable CD3+CD4+CD8-CD45RO+ cells were sorted as the memory CD4+ T cells. The record originates from a study of memory CD4+ T cells and cytomegalovirus serostatus. On the study more broadly: Donors were healthy Belgian adults, about ten CMV seropositive and approximately 23 seronegative.

TCRdb's copy holds only in-frame clones and misses some; the assay was immunoSEQ multiplex PCR. The sample contains about 92,000 clones, under 90% of which appear only once. The CDR3 length is 14 residues. CDR1 SGHNT and CDR2 YYREEE come from the germline V gene (reference sequence). Trimming left V 4 bases short and J 2 bases short, with 12 bases between. Study findings and constraints: Suggested: most of the CMV-linked TCR signature lies in CD4+ memory cells.

The origin of this receptor is an adult in good health and CMV-seropositive. V gene TRBV5-4 combines with J gene TRBJ1-2; D call uncertain. The sequenced sample consisted of memory CD4+ T cells from blood. This CDR3 reads CASSPGPQNYGYTF. The CDR3 coding sequence is TGTGCCAGCAGCCCCGGACCGCAAAACTATGGCTACACCTTC.